The 15 T cell receptor beta chains below all came from one sample that was sequenced in a study of siplizumab effects on memory and regulatory T cells. TCRdb's copy holds only in-frame clones and misses some; the assay was immunoSEQ multiplex PCR. The table records under 150,000 clones, about 94% of them present only once. Sequencing used non-Treg CD4+ T cells sorted from blood. These receptors came from a human donor in good health.

This clone occurred once. The chain carries TRBV6-1 and TRBJ1-2; the D is unclear. This CDR3 spans 17 amino acids. Germline V gives CDR1 MNHNS, CDR2 SASEGT. Deletions cut 2 bases from V and 5 bases from J, with 21 bases between. CDR3 bases: TGTGCCAGCAGTGAAAGTGGTTGGCGAAATTGGGATTATGGCTACACCTTC. This translates into CASSESGWRNWDYGYTF.

This rearrangement joins TRBV5-4 to TRBJ1-6; tentatively, D is TRBD1 (5 bases). This CDR3 spans 16 amino acids. CDR1 is SGHNT, CDR2 YYREEE, per germline (reference sequence). Trimming shortened V by 2 bases and J by 1 base, and 10 bases separated the two germline ends. CDR3 protein: CASSLTGGSYNSPLHF. DNA of the CDR3: TGTGCCAGCAGCTTAACGGGGGGTTCCTATAATTCACCCCTCCACTTT.

The chain has TRBV6-5 and TRBJ2-1; a weak D match, TRBD2 (5 bases). Germline V gives CDR1 MNHEY, CDR2 SVGAGI. Between the trimmed V and J ends, which lost 6 bases and 3 bases, there was a span of 9 bases. This CDR3 has 13 residues. CDR3 amino acids: CASRLRDYNEQFF. DNA of the CDR3: TGTGCCAGCAGGCTACGGGACTACAATGAGCAGTTCTTC.

V is TRBV7-9 and J is TRBJ1-1, with a weak D call TRBD1 (5 bases). V was cut by 5 bases and J by 1 base, with 20 bases left in between. The germline V gene has CDR1 SEHNR and CDR2 FQNEAQ (reference sequence). This CDR3 spans 17 amino acids. Here the CDR3 DNA reads TGTGCCAGCAGCCAGGTGGATCCGGGACGGAAGAACACTGAAGCTTTCTTT. Translating it yields CASSQVDPGRKNTEAFF.

The chain is built from TRBV5-1 and TRBJ2-5, with 7 nucleotides matching TRBD1. The CDR3 is 15 amino acids. The junction had 6 bases not matched to a gene; V was cut back by 3 bases and J by 1 base. The germline V gene encodes CDR1 SGHRS and CDR2 YFSETQ. CDR3 nucleotides: TGCGCCAGCAGCTACCTGGGACAGTTCCAAGAGACCCAGTACTTC. It is translated as CASSYLGQFQETQYF. The full variable domain, its missing parts supplied by reference TRBV5-1 and TRBJ2-5, is KAGVTQTPRYLIKTRGQQVTLSCSPISGHRSVSWYQQTPGQGLQFLFEYFSETQRNKGNFPGRFSGRQFSNSRSEMNVSTLELGDSALYLCASSYLGQFQETQYFGPGTRLLVL.

The chain couples TRBV5-1 to TRBJ2-1, with 10 positions matching TRBD1. V shed 3 bases, J shed 3 bases, and the junction held 3 bases outside the gene matches. This CDR3 region has 15 residues. In germline, CDR1 is SGHRS, CDR2 YFSETQ. CDR3 in DNA: TGCGCCAGCAGCTCCGGGACAGGGGACTACAATGAGCAGTTCTTC. This codes for CASSSGTGDYNEQFF.

This clone has just a few counts. The rearrangement joins TRBV19 to TRBJ1-6; D is unresolved. The CDR3 covers 13 residues. CDR1 and CDR2 (germline): LNHDA, SQIVND (reference sequence). V lost 5 bases and J lost 4, with 6 bases in between. DNA for the CDR3: TGTGCCAGTAGTCTTCCTTATAATTCACCCCTCCACTTT. This sequence encodes CASSLPYNSPLHF.

The J gene is TRBJ2-7, the V gene TRBV5-6; 9 positions match TRBD1. This CDR3 has 15 residues. The V gene end was trimmed by 4 bases and the J gene end by 5 bases; junction bases not matched to a gene: 10. Per germline, CDR1 SGHDT and CDR2 YYEEEE. The CDR3: CASSVPGQGGHEQYF. The CDR3 DNA reads as TGTGCCAGCAGCGTACCGGGACAGGGTGGCCACGAGCAGTACTTC.

The chain uses TRBV6-5 and TRBJ2-5; D possibly corresponds to TRBD2 (6 bases). CDR1 MNHEY and CDR2 SVGAGI come from the germline V gene. CDR3 size: 13 residues. V was shortened by 0 bases and J by 5 bases, with 7 bases between the two germline ends. This chain's CDR3 is CASSYSGRETQYF. The CDR3 DNA sequence: TGTGCCAGCAGTTACTCGGGGAGGGAGACCCAGTACTTC.

The chain uses TRBV18 and TRBJ2-4, with 9 bases identical to TRBD1. V was clipped by 0 bases and J by 8 bases; unmatched bases: 5. The CDR3 is 15 residues long. Germline V gives CDR1 KGHSH, CDR2 LQKENI. The DNA for the CDR3 is TGTGCCAGCTCACCACCAACAGGGGGCGAGGACATTCAGTACTTC. Its translation is CASSPPTGGEDIQYF.

The rearrangement joins TRBV2 to TRBJ2-7; D may be TRBD1 or TRBD2 (6 bases each). V lost 1 base and J 0 bases, leaving 10 bases between the germline ends. Looked up from germline, CDR1 is SNHLY and CDR2 is FYNNEI. The CDR3 consists of 15 residues. The CDR3 sequence: CASSEEGGTSYEQYF. CDR3 sequence (DNA): TGTGCCAGCAGTGAAGAAGGGGGGACCTCCTACGAGCAGTACTTC.

This sequence joins TRBV5-1 and TRBJ2-2, with 7 bases aligning to TRBD1. Germline V gene lookup returns CDR1 SGHRS and CDR2 YFSETQ. The CDR3 covers 14 residues. J was trimmed by 6 bases and V by 4 bases; bases with no gene match: 6. The CDR3, as DNA: TGCGCCAGCAGCATAGGACAGGTGGCCGGGGAGCTGTTTTTT. The encoded protein is CASSIGQVAGELFF.

The genes are TRBV25-1 and TRBJ2-1; 9 positions match TRBD2. Germline values: CDR1 MGHDK, CDR2 SYGVNS. CDR3 length: 16 amino acids. Germline trimming cut 5 bases from V and 6 bases from J; bases unmatched to any gene: 11. CDR3 bases: TGTGCCAGCAGTAGGTCAGGTCTAGCGGGAAGCAATGAGCAGTTCTTC. This encodes CASSRSGLAGSNEQFF.

The CDR3 bases are TGTGCCAGCAGCTTGCGGGGAGTGGGCTCTCTGGGGGCCAACGTCCTGACTTTC. Protein: CASSLRGVGSLGANVLTF. This chain connects TRBV11-1 to TRBJ2-6; tentatively, D is TRBD2 (6 bases). This CDR3 comprises 18 residues. V was pared by 3 bases and J by 4 bases, with 19 bases between. Per the germline V gene, CDR1 is SGHAT and CDR2 is FQDESV (reference sequence). Together with reference TRBV11-1 and TRBJ2-6, the CDR3 gives the full variable domain: EAEVAQSPRYKITEKSQAVAFWCDPISGHATLYWYRQILGQGPELLVQFQDESVVDDSQLPKDRFSAERLKGVDSTLKIQPAELGDSAMYLCASSLRGVGSLGANVLTFGAGSRLTVL.

This chain connects TRBV10-1 to TRBJ1-5; 8 bases are a match to TRBD1. In germline, CDR1 is WNHNN, CDR2 SYGVQD (reference sequence). J gave up 9 bases and V 6 bases, and 10 bases lay outside the gene matches. The length of the CDR3 is 14 residues. DNA for the CDR3: TGCGCCAGCAGGGACACAGGGGGTCAAGGGCCCCAGCATTTT. This gives the protein CASRDTGGQGPQHF.